The source of this T cell receptor (beta chain) is a study of Ad26.COV2.S vaccination and SARS-CoV-2 variants. At the level of the study: Each vaccinee took Ad26.COV2.S intramuscularly, once or twice 56 days apart.

The CDR3 loop spans 13 amino acids. With 5 bases removed from V and 6 bases from J, the gap between germline ends came to 8 bases. The V gene's germline CDR1 is SGHTA and CDR2 FQGNSA. Study observations and caveats: Vaccinated and placebo-treated recipients had similar non-spike TCR breadth.

This clone was counted only a few times. The antigen is unknown. Treatment denoted: around 19 received Ad26.COV2.S at low or high dose, single or two shots; about 5 received placebo; per-sample allocation not given. Material that was analyzed had been drawn on day 63 after the first vaccine or placebo injection. An adult aged 18-55 years in Boston served as the donor. An Ad26 vector that expressed Wuhan-strain SARS-CoV-2 spike constituted the vaccine. Some clones are missing from TCRdb's copy, which holds only in-frame ones; the method was immunoSEQ multiplex PCR. The table records 300,000 to 350,000 clones, 86% of them present only once.

This specimen consisted of peripheral blood, obtained in a trial of Ad26.COV2.S vaccine versus placebo. The TCR was taken from a person aged 18-60 years who received the Ad26.COV2.S COVID-19 vaccine or a placebo. The V and J genes are TRBV7-2 and TRBJ1-6; D not resolved. The CDR3 reads CASSLRANSPLHF. The CDR3 nucleotides read TGTGCCAGCAGCCTCCGTGCTAATTCACCCCTCCACTTT.